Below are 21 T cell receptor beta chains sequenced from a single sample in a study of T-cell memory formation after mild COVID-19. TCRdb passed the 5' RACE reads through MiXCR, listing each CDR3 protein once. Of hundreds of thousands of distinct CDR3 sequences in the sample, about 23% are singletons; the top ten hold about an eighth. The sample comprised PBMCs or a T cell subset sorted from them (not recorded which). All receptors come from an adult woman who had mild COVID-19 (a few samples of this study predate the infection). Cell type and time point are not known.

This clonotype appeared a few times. The CDR3 bases are TGTGCCTCAGGATCGACGCGGGACTTATACAATGAGCAGTTCTTC. Protein product: CASGSTRDLYNEQFF. This chain connects TRBV7-6 to TRBJ2-1; tentative D call: TRBD2 (6 bases). Germline values: CDR1 SGHVS, CDR2 FNYEAQ. The CDR3 length is 15 residues. With 11 bases removed from V and 4 bases from J, the gap between germline ends came to 21 bases.

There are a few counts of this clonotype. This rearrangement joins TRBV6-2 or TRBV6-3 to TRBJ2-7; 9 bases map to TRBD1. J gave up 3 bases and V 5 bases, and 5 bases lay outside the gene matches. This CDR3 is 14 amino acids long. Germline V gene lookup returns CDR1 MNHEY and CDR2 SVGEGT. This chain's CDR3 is CASSRDRVFYEQYF. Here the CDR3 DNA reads TGTGCCAGCAGTCGGGACAGGGTATTCTACGAGCAGTACTTC.

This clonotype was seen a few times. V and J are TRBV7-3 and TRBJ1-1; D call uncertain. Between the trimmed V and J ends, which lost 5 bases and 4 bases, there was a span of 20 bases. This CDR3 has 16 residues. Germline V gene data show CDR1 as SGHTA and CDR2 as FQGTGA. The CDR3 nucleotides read TGTGCCAGCAGCCCCGGTATTATCACTGCCGGCACTGAAGCTTTCTTT. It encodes CASSPGIITAGTEAFF.

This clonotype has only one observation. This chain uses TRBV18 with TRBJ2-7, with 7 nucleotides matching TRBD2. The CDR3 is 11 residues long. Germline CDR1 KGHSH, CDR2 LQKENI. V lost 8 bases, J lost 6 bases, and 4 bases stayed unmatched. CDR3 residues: CASSREGEQYF. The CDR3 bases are TGTGCCAGCAGCAGGGAGGGCGAGCAGTACTTC. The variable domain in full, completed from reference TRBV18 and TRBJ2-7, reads NAGVMQNPRHLVRRRGQEARLRCSPMKGHSHVYWYRQLPEEGLKFMVYLQKENIIDESGMPKERFSAEFPKEGPSILRIQQVVRGDSAAYFCASSREGEQYFGPGTRLTVT.

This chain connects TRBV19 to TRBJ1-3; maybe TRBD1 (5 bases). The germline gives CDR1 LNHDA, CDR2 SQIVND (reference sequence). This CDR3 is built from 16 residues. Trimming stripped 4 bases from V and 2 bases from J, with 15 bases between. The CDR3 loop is CASSTGPGFPGNTIYF. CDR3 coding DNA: TGTGCCAGTAGTACCGGCCCAGGGTTTCCTGGAAACACCATATATTTT.

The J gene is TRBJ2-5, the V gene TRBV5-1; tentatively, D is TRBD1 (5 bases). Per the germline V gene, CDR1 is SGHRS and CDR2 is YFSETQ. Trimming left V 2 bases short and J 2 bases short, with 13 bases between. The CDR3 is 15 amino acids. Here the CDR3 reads CASSLVATEQETQYF. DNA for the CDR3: TGCGCCAGCAGCTTAGTTGCGACAGAACAAGAGACCCAGTACTTC.

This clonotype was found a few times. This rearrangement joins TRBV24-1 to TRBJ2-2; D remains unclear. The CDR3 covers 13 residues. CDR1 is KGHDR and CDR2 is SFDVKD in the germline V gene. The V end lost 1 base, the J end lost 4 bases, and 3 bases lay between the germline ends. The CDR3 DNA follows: TGTGCCACCAGTGATTTCCGCACCGGGGAGCTGTTTTTT. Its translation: CATSDFRTGELFF.

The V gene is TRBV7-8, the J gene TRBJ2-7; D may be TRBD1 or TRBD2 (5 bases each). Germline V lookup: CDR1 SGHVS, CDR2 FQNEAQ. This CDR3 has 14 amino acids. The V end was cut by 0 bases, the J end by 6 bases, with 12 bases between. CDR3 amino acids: CASSLAQGPVEQYF. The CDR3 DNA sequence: TGTGCCAGCAGCTTAGCCCAGGGACCGGTCGAGCAGTACTTC.

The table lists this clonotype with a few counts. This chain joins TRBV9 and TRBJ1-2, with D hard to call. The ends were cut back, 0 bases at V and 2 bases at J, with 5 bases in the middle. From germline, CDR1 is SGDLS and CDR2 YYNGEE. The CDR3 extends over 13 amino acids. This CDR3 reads CASSVVGNYGYTF. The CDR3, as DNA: TGTGCCAGCAGCGTAGTCGGAAACTATGGCTACACCTTC.

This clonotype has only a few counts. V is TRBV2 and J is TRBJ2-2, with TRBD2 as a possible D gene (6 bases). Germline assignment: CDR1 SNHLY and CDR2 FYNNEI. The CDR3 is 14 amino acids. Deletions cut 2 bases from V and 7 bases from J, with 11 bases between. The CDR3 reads CASSEMVADGELFF. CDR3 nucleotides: TGTGCCAGCAGTGAAATGGTAGCGGACGGGGAGCTGTTTTTT.

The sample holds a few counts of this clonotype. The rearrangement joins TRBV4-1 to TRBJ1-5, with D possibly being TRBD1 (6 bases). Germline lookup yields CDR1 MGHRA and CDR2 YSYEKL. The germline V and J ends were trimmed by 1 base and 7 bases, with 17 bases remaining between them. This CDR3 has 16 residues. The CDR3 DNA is TGCGCCAGCAGCCAAGCTTTGTTTAGTCAGGGGCAGCCCCAGCATTTT. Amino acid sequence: CASSQALFSQGQPQHF.

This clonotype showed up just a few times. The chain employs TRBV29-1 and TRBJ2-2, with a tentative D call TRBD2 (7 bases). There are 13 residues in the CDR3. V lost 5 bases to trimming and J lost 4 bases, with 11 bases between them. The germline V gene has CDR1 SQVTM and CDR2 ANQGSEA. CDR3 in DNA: TGCAGCGTTCAAGGGGGGGGCACCGGGGAGCTGTTTTTT. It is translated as CSVQGGGTGELFF.

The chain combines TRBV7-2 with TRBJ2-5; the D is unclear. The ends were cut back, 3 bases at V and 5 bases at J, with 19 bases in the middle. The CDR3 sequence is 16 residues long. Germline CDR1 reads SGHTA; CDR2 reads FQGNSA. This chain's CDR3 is CASSLRDQPVGETQYF. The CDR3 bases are TGTGCCAGCAGCTTGAGAGACCAGCCCGTCGGGGAGACCCAGTACTTC.

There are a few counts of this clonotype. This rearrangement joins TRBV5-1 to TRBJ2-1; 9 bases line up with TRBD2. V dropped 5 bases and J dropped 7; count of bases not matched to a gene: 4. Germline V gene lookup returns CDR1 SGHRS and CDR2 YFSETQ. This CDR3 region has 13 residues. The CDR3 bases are TGCGCCAGCAGAGGACTAGCGCTGAATGAGCAGTTCTTC. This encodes CASRGLALNEQFF.

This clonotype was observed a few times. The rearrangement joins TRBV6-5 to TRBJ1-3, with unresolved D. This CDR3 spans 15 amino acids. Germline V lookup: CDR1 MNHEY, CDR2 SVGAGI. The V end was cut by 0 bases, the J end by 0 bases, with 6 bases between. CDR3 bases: TGTGCCAGCAGTTACTCGAGGGTCTCTGGAAACACCATATATTTT. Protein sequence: CASSYSRVSGNTIYF.

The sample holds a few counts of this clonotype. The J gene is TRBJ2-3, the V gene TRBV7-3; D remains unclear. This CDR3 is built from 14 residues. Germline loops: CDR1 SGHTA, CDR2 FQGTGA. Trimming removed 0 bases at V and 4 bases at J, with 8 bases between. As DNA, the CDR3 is TGTGCCAGCAGCTTAACTAGGGCAGCAGATACGCAGTATTTT. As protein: CASSLTRAADTQYF. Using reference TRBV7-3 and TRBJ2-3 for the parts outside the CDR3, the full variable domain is GAGVSQTPSNKVTEKGKYVELRCDPISGHTALYWYRQSLGQGPEFLIYFQGTGAADDSGLPNDRFFAVRPEGSVSTLKIQRTERGDSAVYLCASSLTRAADTQYFGPGTRLTVL.

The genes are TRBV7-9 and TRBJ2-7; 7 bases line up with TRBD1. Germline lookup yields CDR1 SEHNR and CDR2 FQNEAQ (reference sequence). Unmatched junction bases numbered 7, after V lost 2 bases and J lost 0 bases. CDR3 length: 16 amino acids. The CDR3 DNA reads TGTGCCAGCAGCTTATTTACAGGGGCTTCCTCCTACGAGCAGTACTTC. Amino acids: CASSLFTGASSYEQYF. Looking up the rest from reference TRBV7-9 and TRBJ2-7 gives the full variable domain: DTGVSQNPRHKITKRGQNVTFRCDPISEHNRLYWYRQTLGQGPEFLTYFQNEAQLEKSRLLSDRFSAERPKGSFSTLEIQRTEQGDSAMYLCASSLFTGASSYEQYFGPGTRLTVT.

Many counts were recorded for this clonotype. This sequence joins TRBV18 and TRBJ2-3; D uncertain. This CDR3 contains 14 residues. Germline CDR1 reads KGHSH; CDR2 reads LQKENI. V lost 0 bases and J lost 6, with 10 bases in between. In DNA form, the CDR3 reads TGTGCCAGCTCACCACCGTCAGGTTCTGATACGCAGTATTTT. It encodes CASSPPSGSDTQYF. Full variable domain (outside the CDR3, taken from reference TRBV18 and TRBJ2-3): NAGVMQNPRHLVRRRGQEARLRCSPMKGHSHVYWYRQLPEEGLKFMVYLQKENIIDESGMPKERFSAEFPKEGPSILRIQQVVRGDSAAYFCASSPPSGSDTQYFGPGTRLTVL.

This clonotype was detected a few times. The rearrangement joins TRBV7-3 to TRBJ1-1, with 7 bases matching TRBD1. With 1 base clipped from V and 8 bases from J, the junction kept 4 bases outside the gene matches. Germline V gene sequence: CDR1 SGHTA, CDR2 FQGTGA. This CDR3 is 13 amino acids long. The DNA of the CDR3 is TGTGCCAGCAGCTTAATGGGACAGCAAGAAGCTTTCTTT. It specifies CASSLMGQQEAFF.

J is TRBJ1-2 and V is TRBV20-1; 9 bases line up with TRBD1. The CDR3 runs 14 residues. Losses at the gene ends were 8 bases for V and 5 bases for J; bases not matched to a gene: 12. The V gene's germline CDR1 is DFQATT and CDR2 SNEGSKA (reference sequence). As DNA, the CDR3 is TGCAGTCTGCCGGGACAGGGACTTCGGTATGGCTACACCTTC. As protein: CSLPGQGLRYGYTF.

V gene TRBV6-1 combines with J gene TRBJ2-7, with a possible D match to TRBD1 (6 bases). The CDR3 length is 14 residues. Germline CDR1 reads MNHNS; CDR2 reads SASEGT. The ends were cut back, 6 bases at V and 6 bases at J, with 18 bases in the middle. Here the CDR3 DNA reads TGTGCCAGCAGGCCCGGGACATTCCTACCCGAGCAGTACTTC. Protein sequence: CASRPGTFLPEQYF.